These 25 T cell receptor beta chains came from one sample sequenced in a study of T cell repertoires in cytomegalovirus infection. One entry per CDR3 protein results from TCRdb running MiXCR on the reads. Among some 300,000 distinct CDR3 sequences listed, about 8.8% were seen once. Sequences were obtained from PBMCs. These receptors all come from a human donor in good health (CMV status not recorded). Some clones in this sample may be carry-over from other donors' samples.

This clonotype showed up many times. The chain links TRBV20-1 to TRBJ1-5, with a tentative D call TRBD1 (5 bases). The CDR3 extends over 14 amino acids. Germline V CDR1 and CDR2: DFQATT, SNEGSKA (reference sequence). The germline V and J ends were trimmed by 1 base and 8 bases, with 15 bases remaining between them. The CDR3 is CSARGMGGLEPQHF. The CDR3 nucleotides are TGCAGTGCTAGAGGAATGGGGGGGTTGGAGCCCCAGCATTTT.

The gene calls are TRBV9 and TRBJ1-6; a weak D match, TRBD1 (5 bases). Trimming stripped 4 bases from V and 7 bases from J, with 15 bases between. The CDR3 sequence is 15 residues long. CDR1 and CDR2 from the germline V gene are SGDLS and YYNGEE. The CDR3, as DNA: TGTGCCAGCAGCTCCTGGGACGGCTCAAATTCACCCCTCCACTTT. Its translation is CASSSWDGSNSPLHF.

This clonotype has more than one count but fewer than ten. This sequence joins TRBV9 and TRBJ2-3; D not certain. Deletions cut 3 bases from V and 4 bases from J, with 6 bases between. The CDR3 has 12 amino acids. Germline CDR1 SGDLS, CDR2 YYNGEE. The CDR3 coding sequence is TGTGCCAGCAGCGCCGAGGCAGATACGCAGTATTTT. It encodes CASSAEADTQYF.

Only a few counts were recorded for this clonotype. The V call is TRBV20-1, the J call TRBJ2-1; D gene ambiguous. The CDR3 sequence is 14 residues long. V lost 6 bases, J lost 0 bases, and 12 bases lay in between. Germline V gene data show CDR1 as DFQATT and CDR2 as SNEGSKA (reference sequence). CDR3 in amino acids: CSASHMSSYNEQFF. DNA of the CDR3: TGCAGTGCCAGTCATATGAGCTCCTACAATGAGCAGTTCTTC.

This clonotype came up many times. The chain joins TRBV6-2 or TRBV6-3 to TRBJ1-1; no clear D gene. Per germline, CDR1 MNHEY and CDR2 SVGEGT. V lost 2 bases to trimming and J lost 2 bases, with 9 bases between them. The CDR3 has 14 amino acids. The CDR3 here is CASSYSTANTEAFF. The CDR3 DNA reads as TGTGCCAGCAGTTACAGTACGGCTAACACTGAAGCTTTCTTT.

This clonotype has a count of ten or more. The chain couples TRBV5-1 to TRBJ2-1; the D gene is possibly TRBD2 (5 bases). This CDR3 has 13 residues. The V gene's germline CDR1 is SGHRS and CDR2 YFSETQ. Trimming pared 7 bases from V and 9 bases from J, leaving 17 bases between. CDR3 coding DNA: TGCGCCAGCCGGTTGTTGGAGGTCGGTGAGCAGTTCTTC. This gives the protein CASRLLEVGEQFF.

This clonotype has more than one count but fewer than ten. The V and J genes are TRBV20-1 and TRBJ2-3, with D perhaps matching TRBD2 (7 bases). This CDR3 contains 16 residues. Trimming took 0 bases from V and 0 from J, leaving 13 bases between them. The germline gives CDR1 DFQATT, CDR2 SNEGSKA (reference sequence). The CDR3 protein is CSARDRKGGSTDTQYF. CDR3 coding DNA: TGCAGTGCTAGAGATCGGAAGGGGGGGAGCACAGATACGCAGTATTTT.

Ten or more counts support this clonotype. This chain links TRBV2 with TRBJ1-2; D gene unclear. Trimming removed 6 bases from V and 8 bases from J, with 16 bases in between. The CDR3 sequence is 13 residues long. Germline V gene lookup returns CDR1 SNHLY and CDR2 FYNNEI. Here the CDR3 reads CASSSAPGRGYTF. As DNA, the CDR3 is TGTGCCAGCAGCTCCGCCCCCGGCAGGGGCTACACCTTC.

Ten or more counts support this clonotype. The chain combines TRBV7-2 with TRBJ2-5; the match to TRBD2 covers 8 bases. CDR3 length: 14 amino acids. V gave up 8 bases and J gave up 1 base; unmatched junction bases: 6. Germline-derived CDR1 and CDR2 are SGHTA and FQGNSA. CDR3 in amino acids: CASGRGGPQETQYF. For the CDR3, the DNA is TGTGCCAGCGGCCGGGGGGGCCCCCAAGAGACCCAGTACTTC.

This clonotype has a count of ten or more. The V call is TRBV12-3 or TRBV12-4, the J call TRBJ2-2; perhaps TRBD2 as D (5 bases). Trimming removed 6 bases at V and 1 base at J, with 15 bases between. The CDR3 contains 16 residues. In nucleotides, the CDR3 is TGTGCCAGCAGAGCGGCATACCTTGGGAACACCGGGGAGCTGTTTTTT. It specifies CASRAAYLGNTGELFF.

This clonotype showed up just a few times. This chain joins TRBV6-2 or TRBV6-3 and TRBJ1-1; 10 bases are a match to TRBD1. V gave up 5 bases and J gave up 0 bases; unmatched junction bases: 9. Germline V gives CDR1 MNHEY, CDR2 SVGEGT. The CDR3 contains 17 residues. The CDR3, as DNA: TGTGCCAGCAGTGACCGGGACAGGGGTTTTATGAACACTGAAGCTTTCTTT. Translation: CASSDRDRGFMNTEAFF.

This clonotype was detected many times. J is TRBJ2-5 and V is TRBV28; D possibly corresponds to TRBD1 (5 bases). Trimming cost V 6 bases and J 5 bases, with 13 bases left between them. The CDR3 consists of 13 residues. CDR1 MDHEN and CDR2 SYDVKM come from the germline V gene. In DNA, the CDR3 is TGTGCCAGCAGACCGACAGTAGGGGAGACCCAGTACTTC. Its translation: CASRPTVGETQYF.

Note on this clonotype: A much larger clone is a single base away; this may be a read error. CDR3 DNA sequence: TGTGTCAGCAGTTACGGGCTTGGGACAGAGGACGGCTACACCTTC. Protein product: CVSSYGLGTEDGYTF. The genes are TRBV6-2 or TRBV6-3 and TRBJ1-2; 7 nucleotides agree with TRBD1. The CDR3 length is 15 residues. Germline V lookup: CDR1 MNHEY, CDR2 SVGEGT.

There are many counts of this clonotype. The chain links TRBV7-2 to TRBJ2-5, with D uncertain. Germline V gives CDR1 SGHTA, CDR2 FQGNSA. The CDR3 length is 13 residues. V was clipped by 2 bases and J by 1 base, with 5 bases between them. The CDR3 DNA follows: TGTGCCAGCAGCTTAAGACTCCAAGAGACCCAGTACTTC. This translates into CASSLRLQETQYF.

This clonotype appeared many times. The rearrangement links TRBV7-8 to TRBJ2-5; the D is unclear. Per the germline V gene, CDR1 is SGHVS and CDR2 is FQNEAQ. The germline V and J ends were trimmed by 5 bases and 6 bases, with 16 bases remaining between them. The CDR3 is made up of 14 amino acids. CDR3 residues: CASSLYFGPQTQYF. The CDR3 nucleotides are TGTGCCAGCAGCCTTTATTTTGGCCCGCAGACCCAGTACTTC. Full variable domain (missing parts from reference TRBV7-8 and TRBJ2-5): GAGVSQSPRYKVAKRGQDVALRCDPISGHVSLFWYQQALGQGPEFLTYFQNEAQLDKSGLPSDRFFAERPEGSVSTLKIQRTQQEDSAVYLCASSLYFGPQTQYFGPGTRLLVL.

This clonotype has just a few counts. In DNA, the CDR3 is TGTGCCAGCAGCCAAGGCAGTCGGGAGCAGTACTTC. Translated: CASSQGSREQYF. The chain recombines TRBV3-1 with TRBJ2-7; no reliable D call. Deletions cut 1 base from V and 7 bases from J, with 8 bases between. The CDR3 is 12 residues long. In germline, CDR1 is LGHDT, CDR2 YNNKEL (reference sequence).

The sample holds many counts of this clonotype. The chain has TRBV6-2 or TRBV6-3 and TRBJ2-1; possibly TRBD1 or TRBD2 for D (5 bases each). Deletions cut 8 bases from V and 9 bases from J, with 17 bases between. In germline, CDR1 is MNHEY, CDR2 SVGEGT. This CDR3 region has 13 residues. The DNA of the CDR3 is TGTGCCAGCTCGGAACACTCTGGGGGTGAGCAGTTCTTC. Protein sequence: CASSEHSGGEQFF.

This clonotype came up many times. A far more abundant clone sits one base away, making this likely a read error. V gene TRBV5-5 combines with J gene TRBJ1-5; D is ambiguous. V dropped 2 bases and J dropped 5 bases, with 8 bases sitting between them. CDR1 SGHKS and CDR2 YYEKEE come from the germline V gene (reference sequence). The CDR3 is 13 residues long. The CDR3 DNA sequence: TGTGCCAGCAGCTTAGGCAGCTATCAGCCCCAGCATTTT. It is translated as CASSLGSYQPQHF.

This clonotype was found many times. The chain recombines TRBV20-1 with TRBJ2-3; 9 bases align to TRBD2. The CDR3 is made up of 12 amino acids. V gave up 5 bases and J gave up 8 bases; unmatched junction bases: 5. Germline V gives CDR1 DFQATT, CDR2 SNEGSKA (reference sequence). CDR3 amino acids: CSAGGGALTQYF. Written as DNA, the CDR3 is TGCAGTGCTGGCGGGGGGGCTCTTACGCAGTATTTT.

There are many counts of this clonotype. The V and J genes are TRBV4-1 and TRBJ2-5; no reliable D call. Trimming left V 2 bases short and J 1 base short, with 5 bases between. The CDR3 is 13 residues long. Germline V gives CDR1 MGHRA, CDR2 YSYEKL. The CDR3 sequence is CASSQFFQETQYF. The CDR3 DNA sequence: TGCGCCAGCAGCCAATTTTTCCAAGAGACCCAGTACTTC.

This clonotype occurred many times. The rearrangement links TRBV7-2 to TRBJ1-4; 9 nucleotides line up with TRBD1. The CDR3 extends over 15 amino acids. The V gene end was trimmed by 5 bases and the J gene end by 5 bases; junction bases not matched to a gene: 6. Germline V gene data show CDR1 as SGHTA and CDR2 as FQGNSA. The CDR3 DNA reads as TGTGCCAGCAGCACGGGACAGGGACAGAATGAAAAACTGTTTTTT. This sequence encodes CASSTGQGQNEKLFF.

This clonotype turned up a few times. The J gene is TRBJ1-1, the V gene TRBV20-1, with 7 positions matching TRBD1. CDR1 DFQATT and CDR2 SNEGSKA come from the germline V gene (reference sequence). The CDR3 totals 13 residues. V was pared by 0 bases and J by 7 bases, with 5 bases of the junction left unmatched. CDR3: CSAREGGRGEAFF. The CDR3 nucleotides are TGCAGTGCTAGAGAAGGGGGCAGGGGTGAAGCTTTCTTT.

This clonotype showed up many times. The CDR3 DNA is TGTGCCAGCAGCTTGGACGGCTATTCACCCCTCCACTTT. This translates into CASSLDGYSPLHF. The chain employs TRBV7-2 and TRBJ1-6; D remains ambiguous. Germline CDR1 and CDR2: SGHTA and FQGNSA. The CDR3 consists of 13 residues. V was shortened by 3 bases and J by 8 bases, with 8 bases between the two germline ends.

Many counts were recorded for this clonotype. This chain's CDR3 is CSAREGQGSSGNTIYF. CDR3 coding DNA: TGCAGTGCTAGAGAGGGCCAGGGGAGCTCTGGAAACACCATATATTTT. The chain recombines TRBV20-1 with TRBJ1-3, with TRBD1 as a possible D gene (6 bases). V was clipped by 0 bases and J by 0 bases, with 12 bases between them. The CDR3 loop spans 16 amino acids. Germline CDR1 is DFQATT and CDR2 is SNEGSKA (reference sequence).

There are a few counts of this clonotype. The chain uses TRBV20-1 and TRBJ1-5, with a possible D match to TRBD1 (5 bases). With 0 bases removed from V and 0 bases from J, the gap between germline ends came to 18 bases. The length of the CDR3 is 18 residues. The germline gives CDR1 DFQATT, CDR2 SNEGSKA (reference sequence). The CDR3 here is CSARDAGRPTYSNQPQHF. The CDR3 DNA is TGCAGTGCTAGAGATGCAGGGCGTCCGACTTATAGCAATCAGCCCCAGCATTTT.